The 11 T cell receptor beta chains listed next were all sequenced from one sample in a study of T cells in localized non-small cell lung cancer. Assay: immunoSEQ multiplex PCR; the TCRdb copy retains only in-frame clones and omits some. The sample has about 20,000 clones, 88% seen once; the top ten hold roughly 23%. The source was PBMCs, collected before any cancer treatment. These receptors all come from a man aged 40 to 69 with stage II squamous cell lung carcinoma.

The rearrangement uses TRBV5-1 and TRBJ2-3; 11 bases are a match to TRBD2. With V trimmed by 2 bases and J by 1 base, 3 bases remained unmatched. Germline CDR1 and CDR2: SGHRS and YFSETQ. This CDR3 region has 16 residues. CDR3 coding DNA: TGCGCCAGCAGCTTCACTAGCGGGGGAGGCACAGATACGCAGTATTTT. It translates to CASSFTSGGGTDTQYF.

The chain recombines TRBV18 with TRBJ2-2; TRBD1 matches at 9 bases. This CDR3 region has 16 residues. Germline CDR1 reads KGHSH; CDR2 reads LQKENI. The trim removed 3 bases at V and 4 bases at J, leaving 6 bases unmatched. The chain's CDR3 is CASSPTGQGVTGELFF. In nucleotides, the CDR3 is TGTGCCAGCTCACCCACGGGACAGGGTGTCACCGGGGAGCTGTTTTTT.

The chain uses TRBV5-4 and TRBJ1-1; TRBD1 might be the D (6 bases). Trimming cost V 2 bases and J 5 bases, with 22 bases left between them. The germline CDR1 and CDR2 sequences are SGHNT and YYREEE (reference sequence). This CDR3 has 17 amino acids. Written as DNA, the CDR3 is TGTGCCAGCAGCTTAAGGATGGGGCAGGGGCAGTTTACTGAAGCTTTCTTT. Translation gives CASSLRMGQGQFTEAFF. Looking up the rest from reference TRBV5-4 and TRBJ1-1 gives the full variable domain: ETGVTQSPTHLIKTRGQQVTLRCSSQSGHNTVSWYQQALGQGPQFIFQYYREEENGRGNFPPRFSGLQFPNYSSELNVNALELDDSALYLCASSLRMGQGQFTEAFFGQGTRLTVV.

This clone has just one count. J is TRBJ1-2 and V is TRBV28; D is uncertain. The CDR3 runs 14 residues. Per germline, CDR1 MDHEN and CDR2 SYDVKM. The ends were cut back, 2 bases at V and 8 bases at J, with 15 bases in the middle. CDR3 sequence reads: CASSLTASNGGYTF. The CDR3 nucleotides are TGTGCCAGCAGTTTAACAGCCTCTAATGGGGGCTACACCTTC.

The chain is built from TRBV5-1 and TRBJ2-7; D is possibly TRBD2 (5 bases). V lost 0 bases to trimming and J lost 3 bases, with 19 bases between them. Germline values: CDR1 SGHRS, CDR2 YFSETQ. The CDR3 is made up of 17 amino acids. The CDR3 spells CASSLEASRPTYYEQYF. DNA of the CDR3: TGCGCCAGCAGCTTGGAGGCTAGCCGACCCACTTACTACGAGCAGTACTTC.

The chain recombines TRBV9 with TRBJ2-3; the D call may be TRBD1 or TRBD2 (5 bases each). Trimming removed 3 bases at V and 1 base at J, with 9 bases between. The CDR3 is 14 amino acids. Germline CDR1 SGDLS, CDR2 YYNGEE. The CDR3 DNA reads TGTGCCAGCAGCGCCCTGGGGGGCACAGATACGCAGTATTTT. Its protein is CASSALGGTDTQYF.

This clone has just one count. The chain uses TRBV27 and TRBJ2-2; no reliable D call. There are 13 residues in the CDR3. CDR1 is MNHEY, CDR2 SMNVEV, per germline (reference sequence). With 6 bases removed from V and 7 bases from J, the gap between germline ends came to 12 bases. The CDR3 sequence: CASSNGPGGELFF. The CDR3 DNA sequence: TGTGCCAGCAGCAATGGACCGGGCGGGGAGCTGTTTTTT.

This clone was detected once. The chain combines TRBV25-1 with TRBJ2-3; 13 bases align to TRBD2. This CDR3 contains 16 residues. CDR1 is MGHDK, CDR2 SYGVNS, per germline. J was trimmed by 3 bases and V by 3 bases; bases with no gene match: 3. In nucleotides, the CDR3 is TGTGCCAGCAGTGACACTAGCGGGGGGGGAACAGATACGCAGTATTTT. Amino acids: CASSDTSGGGTDTQYF.

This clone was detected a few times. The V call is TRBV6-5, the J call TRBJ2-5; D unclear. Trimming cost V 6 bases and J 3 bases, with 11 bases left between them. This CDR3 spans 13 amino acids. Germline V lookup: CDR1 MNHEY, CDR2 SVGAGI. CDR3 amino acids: CASRTYAEETQYF. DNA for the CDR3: TGTGCCAGCAGAACTTACGCGGAAGAGACCCAGTACTTC.

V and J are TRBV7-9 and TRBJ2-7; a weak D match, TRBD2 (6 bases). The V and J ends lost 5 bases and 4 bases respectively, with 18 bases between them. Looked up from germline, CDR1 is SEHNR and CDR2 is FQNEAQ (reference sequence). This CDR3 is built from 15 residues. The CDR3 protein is CASSPKTRVIYEQYF. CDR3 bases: TGTGCCAGCAGCCCTAAGACTAGGGTGATTTACGAGCAGTACTTC.

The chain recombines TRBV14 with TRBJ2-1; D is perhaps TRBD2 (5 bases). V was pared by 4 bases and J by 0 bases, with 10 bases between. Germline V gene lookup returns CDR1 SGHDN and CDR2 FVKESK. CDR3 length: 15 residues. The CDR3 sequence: CASSLLGSSYNEQFF. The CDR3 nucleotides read TGTGCCAGCAGCCTACTAGGGAGCTCCTACAATGAGCAGTTCTTC.